This T cell receptor (beta chain) derives from a study of OX40 agonist ivuxolimab in advanced cancers. The study's findings and limits: CD4+ and CD8+ blood T cells expanded clonally by week 6 at 0.1 to 3.0 mg/kg.

In regard to this clone: Its antigen is not known.

Between the trimmed V and J ends, which lost 4 bases and 4 bases, there was a span of 8 bases. The CDR3 is 13 amino acids. In germline, CDR1 is ENHRY, CDR2 SYGVKD. Profiled with immunoSEQ multiplex PCR; TCRdb holds only in-frame clones, not every one. The sample has 60,000 to 90,000 clones, roughly 77% seen once. This chain joins TRBV10-3 and TRBJ1-5; D is uncertain. Sample: CD4+ or CD8+ T cells sorted from blood, taken in a trial of the OX40 agonist ivuxolimab. This clonotype was obtained from an adult with an advanced solid tumor such as melanoma, head and neck, liver or kidney cancer. CDR3 nucleotide sequence: TGTGCCATCAGTGGTCCGGGGAATCAGCCCCAGCATTTT. It codes for CAISGPGNQPQHF.